One T cell receptor beta chain is described in this entry. The CDR3 does not end in the conserved phenylalanine or tryptophan, so this is likely a read error. This entry belongs to a study of tumor-infiltrating lymphocytes in primary liver carcinoma. Unsorted bulk tissue (about 19-33 mg) underwent RNA and DNA co-extraction. A primer in the constant region served to generate TCR beta cDNA from 500 to 600 ng of total RNA. Three nested multiplex PCR rounds, a slightly modified ARM-PCR method, built the TCR beta libraries. TRBV1-TRBV30 forward primers paired with a C-beta reverse primer drove the first two PCR rounds, approximately 11 cycles each. TCRdb analysed the multiplex PCR reads with MiXCR anew, one entry per CDR3 protein. The sample lists tens of thousands of distinct CDR3 sequences, 75% seen once, with approximately 35% in the top ten. V gave up 5 bases and J gave up 8 bases, with 16 bases separating them. Germline V gene lookup returns CDR1 SGHAT and CDR2 FQNNGV. The length of the CDR3 is 14 residues.

The sequenced sample was tumor-adjacent normal liver tissue. This chain uses TRBV11-2 with TRBJ2-1; possibly TRBD1 for D (5 bases). The sequence derives from a man aged 35 to 55 with primary liver carcinoma and hepatitis B virus infection. As DNA, the CDR3 is TGTGCCAGCAGCATGTCTGGCTTGGGGCATGAGCAGTTCCTC. This encodes CASSMSGLGHEQFL.